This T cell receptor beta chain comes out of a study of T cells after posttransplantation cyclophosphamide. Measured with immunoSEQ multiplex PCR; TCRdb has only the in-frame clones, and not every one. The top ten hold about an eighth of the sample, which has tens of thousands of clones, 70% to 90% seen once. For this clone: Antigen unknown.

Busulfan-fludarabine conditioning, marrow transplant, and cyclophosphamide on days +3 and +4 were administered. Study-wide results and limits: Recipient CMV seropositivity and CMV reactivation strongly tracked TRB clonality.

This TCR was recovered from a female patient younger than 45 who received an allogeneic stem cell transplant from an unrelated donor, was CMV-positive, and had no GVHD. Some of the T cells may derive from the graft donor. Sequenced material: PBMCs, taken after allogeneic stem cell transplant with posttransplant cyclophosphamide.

The CDR3 reads CASKLAGPLSYEQYF. CDR3 DNA sequence: TGTGCCAGCAAATTAGCGGGGCCCCTCTCCTACGAGCAGTACTTC. The genes are TRBV6-1 and TRBJ2-7; 8 nucleotides line up with TRBD2. This CDR3 has 15 residues. The J segment lost 0 bases and the V segment lost 7 bases, leaving 8 bases of the junction unmatched. CDR1 MNHNS and CDR2 SASEGT come from the germline V gene.